These 3 T cell receptor beta chains originate from one sample sequenced in a study of T cells in localized non-small cell lung cancer. Sequencing was performed with immunoSEQ multiplex PCR; in TCRdb, only in-frame clones are kept and a portion is missing. The repertoire has about 46,000 clones, under 90% of them found once; the top ten carry over 15%. The sequences come from peripheral blood mononuclear cells, collected before any cancer treatment. These receptors were obtained from a man aged 40 to 70 with stage III lung adenocarcinoma.

CDR3 DNA sequence: TGTGCCAGCTCATCGGGATCTAACTATGGCTACACCTTC. Its protein is CASSSGSNYGYTF. This chain connects TRBV18 to TRBJ1-2; D is uncertain. V lost 5 bases, J lost 0 bases, and 7 bases lay in between. Germline lookup yields CDR1 KGHSH and CDR2 LQKENI. The CDR3 loop spans 13 amino acids.

The chain couples TRBV6-6 to TRBJ2-3; TRBD1 might be the D (5 bases). Germline-derived CDR1 and CDR2 are MNHNY and SVGAGI (reference sequence). The V end lost 4 bases, the J end lost 1 base, and 12 bases lay between the germline ends. The CDR3 totals 15 residues. The CDR3 region is CASSFTGSGTDTQYF. DNA for the CDR3: TGTGCCAGCAGTTTTACAGGTTCGGGCACAGATACGCAGTATTTT.

This chain connects TRBV9 to TRBJ2-3; D unclear. With 1 base removed from V and 0 bases from J, the gap between germline ends came to 3 bases. CDR1 is SGDLS, CDR2 YYNGEE, per germline. This CDR3 comprises 13 residues. The CDR3 spells CASSVTSTDTQYF. The CDR3 nucleotides read TGTGCCAGCAGCGTAACTAGCACAGATACGCAGTATTTT. Full variable domain (outside the CDR3, taken from reference TRBV9 and TRBJ2-3): DSGVTQTPKHLITATGQRVTLRCSPRSGDLSVYWYQQSLDQGLQFLIQYYNGEERAKGNILERFSAQQFPDLHSELNLSSLELGDSALYFCASSVTSTDTQYFGPGTRLTVL.